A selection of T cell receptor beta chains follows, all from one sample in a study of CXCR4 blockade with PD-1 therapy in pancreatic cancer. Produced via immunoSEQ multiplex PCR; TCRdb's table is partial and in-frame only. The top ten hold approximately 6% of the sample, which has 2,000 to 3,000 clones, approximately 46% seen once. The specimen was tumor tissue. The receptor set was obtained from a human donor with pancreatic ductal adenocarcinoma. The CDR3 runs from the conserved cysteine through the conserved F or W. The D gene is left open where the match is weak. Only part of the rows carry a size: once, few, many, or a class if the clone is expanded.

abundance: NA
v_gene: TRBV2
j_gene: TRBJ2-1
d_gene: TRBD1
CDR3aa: CASSGPPGQGDNEQFF
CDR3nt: TGTGCCAGCAGTGGCCCTCCGGGACAGGGAGACAATGAGCAGTTCTTC

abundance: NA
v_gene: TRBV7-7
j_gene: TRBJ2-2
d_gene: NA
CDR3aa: CASSLKAGAGELFF
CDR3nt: TGTGCCAGCAGCTTAAAGGCAGGTGCCGGGGAGCTGTTTTTT

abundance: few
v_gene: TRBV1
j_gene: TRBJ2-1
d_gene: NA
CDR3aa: CASSQVMTDYNEQFF
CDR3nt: TGCGCCAGCAGCCAAGTTATGACCGACTACAATGAGCAGTTCTTC

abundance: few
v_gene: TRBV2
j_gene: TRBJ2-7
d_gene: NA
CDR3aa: CASRGGGSSYEQYF
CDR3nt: TGTGCCAGCAGGGGAGGGGGGTCGAGCTACGAGCAGTACTTC

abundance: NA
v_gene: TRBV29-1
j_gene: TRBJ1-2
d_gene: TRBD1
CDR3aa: CSARDRDLGGYTF
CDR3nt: TGCAGCGCAAGGGACAGGGATTTGGGAGGCTACACCTTC

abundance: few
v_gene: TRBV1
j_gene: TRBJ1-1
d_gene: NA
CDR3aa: CASSQAQVYSGEAFF
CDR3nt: TGCGCCAGCAGCCAAGCCCAGGTGTATAGTGGGGAAGCTTTCTTT

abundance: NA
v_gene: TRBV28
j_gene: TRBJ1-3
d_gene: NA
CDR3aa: CASYRGTASGNTIYF
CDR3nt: TGTGCCAGTTATAGGGGAACCGCCTCTGGAAACACCATATATTTT

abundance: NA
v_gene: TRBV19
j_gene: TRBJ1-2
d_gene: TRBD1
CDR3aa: CASSLTTGDGYTF
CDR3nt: TGTGCCAGTAGTCTCACGACAGGGGATGGCTACACCTTC

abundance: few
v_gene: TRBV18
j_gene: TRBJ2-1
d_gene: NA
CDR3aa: CASSPPVASGQQFF
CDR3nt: TGTGCCAGCTCACCACCGGTCGCCTCGGGTCAGCAGTTCTTC

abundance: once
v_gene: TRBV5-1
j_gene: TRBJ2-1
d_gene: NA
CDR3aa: CASSSIGGYNEQFF
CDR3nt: TGCGCCAGCAGCTCTATCGGGGGATACAATGAGCAGTTCTTC

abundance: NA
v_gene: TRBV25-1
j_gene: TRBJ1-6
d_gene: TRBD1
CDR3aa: CASNRDRSNSPLHF
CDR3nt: TGTGCCAGCAACCGGGACAGGTCTAATTCACCCCTCCACTTT

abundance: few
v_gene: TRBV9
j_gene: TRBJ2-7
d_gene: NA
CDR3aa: CASSEEHILYEQYF
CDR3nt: TGTGCCAGCAGTGAAGAACACATACTCTACGAGCAGTACTTC

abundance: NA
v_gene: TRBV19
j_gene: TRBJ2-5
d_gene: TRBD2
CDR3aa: CASSKDLAGGLQETQYF
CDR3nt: TGTGCCAGTAGTAAGGACCTAGCGGGGGGACTCCAAGAGACCCAGTACTTC

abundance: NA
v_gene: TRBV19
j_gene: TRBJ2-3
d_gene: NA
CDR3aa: CASSIQRGRSTDTQYF
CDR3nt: TGTGCCAGTAGTATCCAACGGGGCAGGAGCACAGATACGCAGTATTTT

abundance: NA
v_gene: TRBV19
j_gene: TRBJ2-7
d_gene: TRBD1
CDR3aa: CASSHRGYEQYF
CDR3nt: TGTGCCAGTAGCCACAGGGGCTACGAGCAGTACTTC

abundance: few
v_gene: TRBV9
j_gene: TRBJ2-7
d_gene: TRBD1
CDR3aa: CASSVSWDSTYEQYF
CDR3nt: TGTGCCAGCAGCGTAAGCTGGGACAGTACCTACGAGCAGTACTTC

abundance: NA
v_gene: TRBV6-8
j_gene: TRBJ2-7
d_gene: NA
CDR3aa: CASSYSRQGKNEQYF
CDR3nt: TGTGCCAGCAGTTACTCGCGGCAGGGGAAGAACGAGCAGTACTTC

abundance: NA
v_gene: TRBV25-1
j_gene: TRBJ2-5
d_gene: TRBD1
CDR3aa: CASSAPGQGRETQYF
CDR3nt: TGTGCCAGCAGTGCCCCGGGACAGGGCCGAGAGACCCAGTACTTC

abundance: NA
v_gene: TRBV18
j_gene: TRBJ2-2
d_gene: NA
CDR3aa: CASSPRRPNTGELFF
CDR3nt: TGTGCCAGCTCACCGCGGAGGCCAAATACCGGGGAGCTGTTTTTT

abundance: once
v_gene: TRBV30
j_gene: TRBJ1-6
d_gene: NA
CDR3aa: CAWRDGNNSPLHF
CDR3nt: TGTGCCTGGAGGGACGGTAATAATTCACCCCTCCACTTT

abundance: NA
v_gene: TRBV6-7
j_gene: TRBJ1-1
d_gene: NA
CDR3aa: CASIGVTEAFF
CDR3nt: TGTGCCAGCATAGGCGTCACTGAAGCTTTCTTT

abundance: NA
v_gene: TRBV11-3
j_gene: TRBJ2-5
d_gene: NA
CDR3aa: CASSLLAWVERETQYF
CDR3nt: TGTGCCAGCAGCTTGTTGGCGTGGGTCGAACGGGAGACCCAGTACTTC

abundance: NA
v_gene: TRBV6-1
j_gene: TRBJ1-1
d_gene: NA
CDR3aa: CASSEARGYGNTEAFF
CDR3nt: TGTGCCAGCAGTGAAGCCCGTGGGTATGGGAACACTGAAGCTTTCTTT

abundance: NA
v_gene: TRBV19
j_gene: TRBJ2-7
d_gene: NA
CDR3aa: CASSISTNEQYF
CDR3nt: TGTGCCAGTAGTATTAGTACAAACGAGCAGTACTTC

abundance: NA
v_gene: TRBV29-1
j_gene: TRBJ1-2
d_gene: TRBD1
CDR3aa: CSADKGQGKGYTF
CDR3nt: TGCAGCGCCGATAAGGGACAGGGAAAAGGCTACACCTTC

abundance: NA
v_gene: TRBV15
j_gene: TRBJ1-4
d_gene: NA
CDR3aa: CATSRTGRGRDEKLFF
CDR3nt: TGTGCCACCAGCAGAACGGGAAGGGGTAGAGATGAAAAACTGTTTTTT

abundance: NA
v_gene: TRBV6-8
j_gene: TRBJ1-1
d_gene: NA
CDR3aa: CASTIHGGAEAFF
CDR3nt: TGTGCCAGCACCATCCACGGAGGGGCTGAAGCTTTCTTT

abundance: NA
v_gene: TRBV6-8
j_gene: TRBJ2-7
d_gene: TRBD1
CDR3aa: CASSYPGTAAYEQYF
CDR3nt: TGTGCCAGCAGTTACCCGGGGACAGCTGCCTACGAGCAGTACTTC

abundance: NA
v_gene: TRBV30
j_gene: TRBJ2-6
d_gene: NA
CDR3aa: CAWSMVQSGANVLTF
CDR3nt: TGTGCCTGGAGTATGGTACAGTCTGGGGCCAACGTCCTGACTTTC

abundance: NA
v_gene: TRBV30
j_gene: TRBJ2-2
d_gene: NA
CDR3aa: CAWNLGTNTGELFF
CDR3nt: TGTGCCTGGAATTTGGGCACGAACACCGGGGAGCTGTTTTTT

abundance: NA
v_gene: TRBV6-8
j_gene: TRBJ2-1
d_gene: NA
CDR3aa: CASSYGSSYNEQFF
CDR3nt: TGTGCCAGCAGTTACGGGAGCTCCTACAATGAGCAGTTCTTC

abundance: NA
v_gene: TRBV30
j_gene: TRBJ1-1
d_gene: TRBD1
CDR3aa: CAWRKDRPDTEAFF
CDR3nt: TGTGCCTGGAGAAAGGACAGGCCGGACACTGAAGCTTTCTTT

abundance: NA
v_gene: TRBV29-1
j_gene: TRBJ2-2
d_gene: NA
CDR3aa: CSVEGWGLVGELFF
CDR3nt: TGCAGCGTTGAAGGCTGGGGGCTTGTAGGGGAGCTGTTTTTT

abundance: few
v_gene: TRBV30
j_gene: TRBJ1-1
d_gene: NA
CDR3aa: CASRGGLEAFF
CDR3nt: TGTGCCTCCCGGGGGGGTCTTGAAGCTTTCTTT

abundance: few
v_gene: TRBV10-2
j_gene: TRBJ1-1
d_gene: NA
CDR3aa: CASSDRGNTEAFF
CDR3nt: TGCGCCAGCAGTGACAGGGGAAACACTGAAGCTTTCTTT

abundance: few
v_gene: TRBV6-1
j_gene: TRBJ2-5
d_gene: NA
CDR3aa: CASSEARSYLETQYF
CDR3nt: TGTGCCAGCAGTGAAGCCAGGTCTTATCTAGAGACCCAGTACTTC

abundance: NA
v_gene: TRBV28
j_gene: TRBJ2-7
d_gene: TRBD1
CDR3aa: CASRAQGQGTYEQYF
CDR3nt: TGTGCCAGCAGAGCCCAGGGACAGGGGACCTACGAGCAGTACTTC

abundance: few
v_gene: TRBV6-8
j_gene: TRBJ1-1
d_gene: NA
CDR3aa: CASRRSKATEAFF
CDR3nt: TGTGCCAGCAGGAGGTCCAAGGCCACTGAAGCTTTCTTT

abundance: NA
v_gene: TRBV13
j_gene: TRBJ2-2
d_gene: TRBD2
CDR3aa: CASMTGLAAGGELFF
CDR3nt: TGTGCCAGCATGACCGGACTAGCGGCCGGCGGGGAGCTGTTTTTT

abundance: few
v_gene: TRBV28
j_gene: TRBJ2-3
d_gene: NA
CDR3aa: CASSPSTGSADTQYF
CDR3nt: TGTGCCAGCAGCCCGTCGACAGGTTCTGCAGATACGCAGTATTTT

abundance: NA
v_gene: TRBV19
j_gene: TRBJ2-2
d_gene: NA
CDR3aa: CASSFRGIGELFF
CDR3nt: TGTGCCAGTAGTTTCAGGGGTATCGGGGAGCTGTTTTTT

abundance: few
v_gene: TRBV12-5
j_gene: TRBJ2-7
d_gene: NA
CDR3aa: CASTLSSRDEQYF
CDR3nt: TGTGCCAGCACCCTGTCGTCCCGGGACGAGCAGTACTTC

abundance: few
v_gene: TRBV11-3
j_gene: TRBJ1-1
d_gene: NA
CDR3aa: CASSLRTLRGTEAFF
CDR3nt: TGTGCCAGCAGCCTCAGGACGCTTCGAGGCACTGAAGCTTTCTTT

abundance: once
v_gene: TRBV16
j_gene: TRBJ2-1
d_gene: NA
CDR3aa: CVSSPSGAGDEQFF
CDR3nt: TGTGTCAGCAGCCCCTCCGGTGCAGGCGATGAGCAGTTCTTC